This T cell receptor beta chain was sequenced in a study of T cell repertoires in cytomegalovirus infection (dated by TCRdb to between 2018 and 2020). Context from the whole study: Recently identified HLA-C-restricted CMV epitopes, whose presentation resists viral immunomodulation, were targeted by peptide stimulations together with well-studied HLA-B-restricted epitopes. The HLA type of each donor mattered for the analysis, because public TCR beta signatures pointed to carriage of CMV infection along with the matching HLA type. Overall study outcomes, separate from this receptor: Cumulative frequency of public TCR beta family members discriminated carriers of CMV infection plus the relevant HLA type in this cohort and an independent roughly 330-donor cohort. In the ex vivo response, HLA-C-restricted CMV-specific TCR beta clonotypes were dominant, and in two of eight donors the single most frequent clonotype came from this HLA-C-restricted group.

This clonotype was counted only a few times. Its recognized antigen is unknown. Within one base of it there is no much larger clone, and no base qualities were kept. The sample's treatment or condition label, in plain terms: in vitro stimulation with specific CMV peptide epitopes to enrich CMV-specific T cells. The CDR3 holds 16 amino acids from the cysteine to the phenylalanine. Just CDR3 DNA is preserved here, 48 bases in frame from base 1. The germline V gene gives CDR1 as SGHVS and CDR2 as FQNEAQ. V ends up 8 bases short and J 4 bases short, with an unmatched junction base count of 7. TCRdb shows the sequencer as Illumina HiSeq 1500. TCRdb's own reprocessing of the public reads used fastp at Q25 and MiXCR and kept productive beta chains. Every distinct CDR3 protein forms one entry, paired with its most common genes and DNA. This sample is represented by hundreds of thousands of distinct CDR3 sequences; about 30% of them were singletons. The leading ten clones occupy roughly an eighth of the sample.

The sample in question was cultured CD8+ T cells from PBMCs, obtained from culture after CMV antigen stimulation. The rearrangement combines TRBV7-8 with TRBJ2-3, and 15 bases in between align with TRBD2. The receptor was isolated from a human donor in good health (CMV status not recorded). Some clones in this sample may be carry-over from other donors' samples. The nucleotide sequence is TGTGCCAGCTTTAGGACTAGCGGGGGGGCAGCAGATACGCAGTATTTT. Translated, this gives CASFRTSGGAADTQYF. Supplemented by the reference TRBV7-8 and TRBJ2-3 proteins around the CDR3, the complete variable domain is GAGVSQSPRYKVAKRGQDVALRCDPISGHVSLFWYQQALGQGPEFLTYFQNEAQLDKSGLPSDRFFAERPEGSVSTLKIQRTQQEDSAVYLCASFRTSGGAADTQYFGPGTRLTVL.